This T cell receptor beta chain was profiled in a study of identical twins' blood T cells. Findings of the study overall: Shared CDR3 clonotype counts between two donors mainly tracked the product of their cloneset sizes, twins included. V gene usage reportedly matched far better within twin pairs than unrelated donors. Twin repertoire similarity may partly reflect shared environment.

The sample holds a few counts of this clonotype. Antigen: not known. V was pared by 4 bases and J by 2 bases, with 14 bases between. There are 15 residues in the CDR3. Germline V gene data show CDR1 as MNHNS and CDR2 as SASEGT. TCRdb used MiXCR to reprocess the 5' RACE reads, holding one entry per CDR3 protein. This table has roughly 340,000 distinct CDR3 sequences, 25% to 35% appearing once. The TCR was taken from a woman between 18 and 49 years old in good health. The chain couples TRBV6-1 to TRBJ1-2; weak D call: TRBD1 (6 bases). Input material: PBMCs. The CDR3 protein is CASSGGGRGNYGYTF. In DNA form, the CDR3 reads TGTGCCAGCAGTGGAGGTGGCAGGGGAAACTATGGCTACACCTTC.